What follows is one T cell receptor beta chain and its context. The source of the sample is a study of T cell changes during pregnancy in multiple sclerosis. TCRdb's table, derived via immunoSEQ multiplex PCR, lists solely in-frame clones and lacks some. This table has roughly 38,000 clones, more than 75% appearing once. The CDR3 covers 13 residues. Germline CDR1 is SGHKS and CDR2 is YYEKEE (reference sequence). V dropped 0 bases and J dropped 8 bases, with 8 bases sitting between them. The rearrangement uses TRBV5-5 and TRBJ1-4; D may be TRBD1 (5 bases). This TCR was recovered from a female donor in good health, enrolled as a control in a pregnancy study. The starting material was CD4+ T cells from peripheral blood mononuclear cells, obtained in the second trimester of pregnancy. DNA for the CDR3: TGTGCCAGCAGCTTGGTGTCAGGGGAAAAACTGTTTTTT. It is translated as CASSLVSGEKLFF.